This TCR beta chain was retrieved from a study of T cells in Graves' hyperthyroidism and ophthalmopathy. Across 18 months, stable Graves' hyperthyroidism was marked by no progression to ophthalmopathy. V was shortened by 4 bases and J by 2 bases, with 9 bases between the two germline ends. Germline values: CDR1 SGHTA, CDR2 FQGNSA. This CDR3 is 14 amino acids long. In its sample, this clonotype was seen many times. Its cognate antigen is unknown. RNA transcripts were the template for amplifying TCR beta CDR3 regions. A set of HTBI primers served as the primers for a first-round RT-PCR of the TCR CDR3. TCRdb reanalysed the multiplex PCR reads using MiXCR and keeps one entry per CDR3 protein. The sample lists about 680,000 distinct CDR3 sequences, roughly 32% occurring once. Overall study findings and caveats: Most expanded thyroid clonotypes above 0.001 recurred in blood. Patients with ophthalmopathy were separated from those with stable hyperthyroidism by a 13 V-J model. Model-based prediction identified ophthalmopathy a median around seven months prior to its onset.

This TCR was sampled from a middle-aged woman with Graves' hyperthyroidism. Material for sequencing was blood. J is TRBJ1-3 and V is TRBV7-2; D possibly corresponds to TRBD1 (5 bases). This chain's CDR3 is CASSYRDPGNTIYF. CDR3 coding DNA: TGTGCCAGCAGCTACCGGGACCCTGGAAACACCATATATTTT.